Listed here are 9 T cell receptor beta chains from one sample, sequenced in a study of CD8 T cells in ankylosing spondylitis. TCRdb ran MiXCR on the 5' RACE reads and lists one entry per CDR3 protein. The sample includes 350,000 or so distinct CDR3 sequences, roughly 10% of them seen just once. Sequenced input: blood, either unsorted or a sorted T cell fraction (not recorded which). These TCRs come from a female donor with ankylosing spondylitis or in good health (not recorded which).

This clonotype showed up many times. The V gene is TRBV20-1, the J gene TRBJ2-2, with 8 bases identical to TRBD1. J was trimmed by 4 bases and V by 2 bases; bases with no gene match: 21. The CDR3 is 20 amino acids. The V gene's germline CDR1 is DFQATT and CDR2 SNEGSKA (reference sequence). The CDR3 DNA reads TGCAGTGCTAGAAAATCTCTACGCCAGGGGGCCTCTTATGGCACCGGGGAGCTGTTTTTT. Protein product: CSARKSLRQGASYGTGELFF.

Note on this clonotype: With a much larger clone just one base away, this may be a read error. This CDR3 reads CASSSPGTRKADTQYF. CDR3 coding DNA: TGTGCCAGCAGTTCCCCCGGGACAAGGAAAGCAGATACGCAGTATTTT. The J gene is TRBJ2-3, the V gene TRBV28, with D possibly matching TRBD1 (6 bases). The V end lost 4 bases, the J end lost 4 bases, and 18 bases lay between the germline ends. CDR1 MDHEN and CDR2 SYDVKM come from the germline V gene. The CDR3 sequence is 16 residues long.

This clonotype was detected many times. The gene calls are TRBV6-2 or TRBV6-3 and TRBJ2-4, with 9 bases that match TRBD2. V shed 3 bases, J shed 0 bases, and the junction held 9 bases outside the gene matches. Germline V CDR1 and CDR2: MNHEY, SVGEGT. The CDR3 runs 18 residues. The CDR3, as DNA: TGTGCCAGCAGTTATAGAGGCGGGAGGGCCACAGCCAAAAACATTCAGTACTTC. This encodes CASSYRGGRATAKNIQYF.

This clonotype was seen once. The gene calls are TRBV6-1 and TRBJ2-7; 13 positions match TRBD2. The CDR3 is 17 residues long. From germline, CDR1 is MNHNS and CDR2 SASEGT. J was trimmed by 5 bases and V by 3 bases; bases with no gene match: 10. The chain's CDR3 is CASSDAWVGLAGHEQYF. CDR3 DNA: TGTGCCAGCAGTGATGCATGGGTGGGACTAGCGGGACACGAGCAGTACTTC.

This clonotype was seen a few times. The rearrangement joins TRBV27 to TRBJ2-1; 8 nucleotides agree with TRBD2. V dropped 2 bases and J dropped 7; count of bases not matched to a gene: 4. Germline V lookup: CDR1 MNHEY, CDR2 SMNVEV (reference sequence). CDR3 length equals 14 residues. The CDR3, as DNA: TGTGCCAGCAGTTTACGGACTAGCAGTAATGAGCAGTTCTTC. Its protein is CASSLRTSSNEQFF.

This clonotype was seen ten or more times. The chain joins TRBV5-1 to TRBJ1-2, with D tentatively TRBD1 (5 bases). Germline V gene data show CDR1 as SGHRS and CDR2 as YFSETQ. The CDR3 is made up of 16 amino acids. Trimming took 0 bases from V and 0 from J, leaving 12 bases between them. The CDR3 region is CASSLDLGRTNYGYTF. The CDR3 nucleotides read TGCGCCAGCAGCTTGGATTTGGGGCGGACTAACTATGGCTACACCTTC. The full variable domain, its missing parts supplied by reference TRBV5-1 and TRBJ1-2, is KAGVTQTPRYLIKTRGQQVTLSCSPISGHRSVSWYQQTPGQGLQFLFEYFSETQRNKGNFPGRFSGRQFSNSRSEMNVSTLELGDSALYLCASSLDLGRTNYGYTFGSGTRLTVV.

V and J are TRBV20-1 and TRBJ2-2; a weak D match, TRBD2 (5 bases). Germline CDR1 and CDR2: DFQATT and SNEGSKA (reference sequence). V was clipped by 5 bases and J by 8 bases, with 15 bases between them. The CDR3 runs 13 residues. CDR3: CSALDLLVGELFF. CDR3 nucleotide sequence: TGCAGTGCTTTGGACTTATTGGTGGGGGAGCTGTTTTTT.

The table lists this clonotype with many counts. V usage is TRBV28 and J usage is TRBJ1-2; TRBD1 might be the D (5 bases). This CDR3 region has 13 residues. The germline V and J ends were trimmed by 6 bases and 4 bases, with 12 bases remaining between them. From germline, CDR1 is MDHEN and CDR2 SYDVKM. In DNA form, the CDR3 reads TGTGCCAGCAGGCTCGGGACTTTCTATGGCTACACCTTC. It codes for CASRLGTFYGYTF.

The genes are TRBV2 and TRBJ2-2; 9 bases fit TRBD1. With 8 bases clipped from V and 5 bases from J, the junction kept 6 bases outside the gene matches. The CDR3 runs to 14 residues. The germline gives CDR1 SNHLY, CDR2 FYNNEI. The CDR3 DNA reads TGTGCCAGCGAACAGGGGGCGCGAACCGGGGAGCTGTTTTTT. Translation gives CASEQGARTGELFF. Using reference TRBV2 and TRBJ2-2 for the parts outside the CDR3, the full variable domain is EPEVTQTPSHQVTQMGQEVILRCVPISNHLYFYWYRQILGQKVEFLVSFYNNEISEKSEIFDDQFSVERPDGSNFTLKIRSTKLEDSAMYFCASEQGARTGELFFGEGSRLTVL.